Below are 8 T cell receptor beta chains sequenced from a single sample in a study of T cell responses to AZD1222 COVID-19 vaccine (dated by TCRdb to about 2021). What the time point label conveys for this sample: about 28 days (+/-7) after the second vaccine dose. The library was produced with the immunoSEQ multiplex PCR assay. In its TCRdb copy, this immuneACCESS table keeps in-frame sequences only and misses some clones. Where compared with another copy, unresolved V genes explain less than half of these, and the others have no known cause. For this sample there are approximately 120,000 clones; approximately 85% appear just once. The ten largest make up more than 5.5% of the sample. The material was peripheral blood, obtained 28 days after the second AZD1222 dose. These receptors came from an adult who received the AZD1222 COVID-19 vaccine.

The J gene is TRBJ2-5, the V gene TRBV11-2; either TRBD1 or TRBD2 may supply D (5 bases each). The CDR3 has 13 amino acids. Per the germline V gene, CDR1 is SGHAT and CDR2 is FQNNGV. V dropped 6 bases and J dropped 1 base, with 9 bases sitting between them. The CDR3 sequence is CASSWGSQETQYF. The CDR3 DNA reads TGTGCCAGCAGTTGGGGGAGCCAAGAGACCCAGTACTTC.

The rearrangement joins TRBV4-1 to TRBJ1-3; D perhaps matches TRBD1 (6 bases). CDR3 length: 17 amino acids. Germline CDR1 reads MGHRA; CDR2 reads YSYEKL. Trimming removed 3 bases from V and 2 bases from J, with 17 bases in between. The CDR3 DNA sequence: TGCGCCAGCAGCCAGTCTGGGGGGGCGCGAACTGGAAACACCATATATTTT. Its translation is CASSQSGGARTGNTIYF.

CDR3 sequence reads: CASSPRLGQGTYEQYF. The CDR3 region has the DNA TGTGCCAGCAGCCCTCGACTGGGACAGGGAACCTACGAGCAGTACTTC. The J gene is TRBJ2-7, the V gene TRBV4-2; 9 nucleotides line up with TRBD1. The CDR3 loop spans 16 amino acids. CDR1 and CDR2 (germline): LGHNA, YNFKEQ. V gave up 4 bases and J gave up 2 bases; unmatched junction bases: 9.

The chain carries TRBV25-1 and TRBJ2-3; 8 bases align to TRBD1. This CDR3 comprises 15 residues. The germline V gene has CDR1 MGHDK and CDR2 SYGVNS. J was trimmed by 1 base and V by 6 bases; bases with no gene match: 6. The CDR3 DNA sequence: TGTGCCAGCAGGCCTTCAGGGGGCCGCACAGATACGCAGTATTTT. Its protein is CASRPSGGRTDTQYF.

V and J are TRBV2 and TRBJ2-7; D gene unclear. CDR1 SNHLY and CDR2 FYNNEI come from the germline V gene. Trimming took 9 bases from V and 3 from J, leaving 12 bases between them. The CDR3 loop spans 12 amino acids. The CDR3 bases are TGTGCCAGTGGAGAGGAGATCTACGAGCAGTACTTC. The encoded protein is CASGEEIYEQYF.

The rearrangement joins TRBV4-1 to TRBJ2-5, with D hard to call. From germline, CDR1 is MGHRA and CDR2 YSYEKL. There are 14 residues in the CDR3. The germline V and J ends were trimmed by 0 bases and 5 bases, with 10 bases remaining between them. The CDR3 loop reads CASSQEKSRETQYF. The CDR3 nucleotides are TGCGCCAGCAGCCAAGAAAAGAGTCGGGAGACCCAGTACTTC.

This chain connects TRBV24-1 to TRBJ2-2; 8 nucleotides align to TRBD2. CDR3 length: 17 residues. The junction had 4 bases not matched to a gene; V was cut back by 2 bases and J by 0 bases. CDR1 and CDR2 from the germline V gene are KGHDR and SFDVKD. The CDR3 region is CATSDSGSGANTGELFF. CDR3 bases: TGTGCCACCAGTGATTCCGGTAGCGGGGCGAACACCGGGGAGCTGTTTTTT.

This clone occurred once. CDR3 sequence (DNA): TGTGCCAGCAGCCCACGGACAGGGGCGTATGGCTACACCTTC. Translation: CASSPRTGAYGYTF. The chain joins TRBV28 to TRBJ1-2, with 9 bases identical to TRBD1. The CDR3 spans 14 residues. V dropped 6 bases and J dropped 5; count of bases not matched to a gene: 7. The V gene's germline CDR1 is MDHEN and CDR2 SYDVKM.